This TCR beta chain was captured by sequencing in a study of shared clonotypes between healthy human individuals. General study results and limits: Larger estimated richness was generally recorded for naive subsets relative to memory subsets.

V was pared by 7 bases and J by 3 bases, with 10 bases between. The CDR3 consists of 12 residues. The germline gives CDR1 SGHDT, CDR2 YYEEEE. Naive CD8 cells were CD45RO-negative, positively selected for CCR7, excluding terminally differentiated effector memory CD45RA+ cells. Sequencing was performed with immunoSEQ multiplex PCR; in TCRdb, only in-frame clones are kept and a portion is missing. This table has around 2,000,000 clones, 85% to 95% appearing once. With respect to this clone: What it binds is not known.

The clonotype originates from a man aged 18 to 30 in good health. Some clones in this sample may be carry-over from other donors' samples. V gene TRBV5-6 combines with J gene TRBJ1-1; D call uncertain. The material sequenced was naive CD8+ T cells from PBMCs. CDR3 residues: CASGYMDTEAFF. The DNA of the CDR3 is TGTGCCAGCGGGTACATGGACACTGAAGCTTTCTTT.